Below, one T cell receptor (beta chain) is given with its context. Its binding antigen is unknown. No base quality values were provided; no much bigger clone lies one nucleotide off. This specimen comes from a study of blood T cell repertoires in COVID-19 (dated by TCRdb to between 2020 and 2021). A note on the overall study: The collaborator samples originated in the United States, Italy and Spain and spanned the acute and convalescent phases of COVID-19. The prospective study material was composed of cDNA or gDNA derived from T cells, B-cell-depleted T cells, or PBMCs. The dataset comprised deeply sampled blood TCRbeta repertoires from subjects exposed to, actively infected with, or recovered from COVID-19. The repertoires were made available in a free public database intended to serve as a resource for research on the immune response to SARS-CoV-2. The samples were drawn from two sources: the first 160 participants of the ongoing ImmuneRACE study, and approximately 1,300 subjects contributed by 6 global collaborators. A de-identified subject ID, COVID-19 status, age in years and sex were almost always included in the sample metadata. HLA class I and class II types, where available, came from metadata supplied by the sample provider rather than from assay-based typing. Broad study findings and their caveats: Clinical and demographic metadata were provided uncurated, with the amount varying by source and participant.

TCRbeta CDR3 regions were amplified from genomic DNA using the immunoSEQ Assay, a bias-controlled multiplex PCR. The paper's data handling went like this. The number of nucleated cells in each sample was estimated by amplification of reference gene primers within the assay. To quantify the absolute abundance of each unique TCRbeta CDR3 rearrangement, sequence reads were collapsed and filtered. For each sample, productive Simpson clonality was calculated as the square root of Simpson's diversity index over productive rearrangements. TCRdb took over this immuneACCESS table, retaining in-frame rearrangements with V and J assigned. Such tables are incomplete; in checked studies, under half of the missing clones stem from an unresolved V gene, and the remainder is unexplained. D and trimming come from the DNA, and the V and J calls and clone size come from that table. The sample records roughly 220,000 clones, roughly 88% of which are singletons. The top ten clones comprise less than 4.5% of the sample.

Enrolling through a virtual design, the prospective study's participants ranged in age from roughly 18 to 89 years and lived across 24 United States geographic areas. To assign participants to cohorts, the prospective study relied on clinical history that participants themselves reported in a screening survey and a study questionnaire. In the prospective study, mobile phlebotomists collected whole blood, serum and a nasopharyngeal or oropharyngeal swab from each participant. Additional blood draws and questionnaires over a 2-month period could optionally be provided by prospective study participants. Before DNA extraction, blood samples from the prospective study were shipped at room temperature or frozen. V is pared back by 6 bases and J by 1 base, with 13 bases lying between the germline termini. The CDR3 starts with the cysteine, ends with the phenylalanine, and has 15 residues. The kept DNA is CDR3 alone, 45 bases in frame from the first base. CDR1 and CDR2 (LNHDA, SQIVND) derive from the germline V gene (reference sequence).

Sequenced: PBMCs or T cells enriched from blood (not recorded which). The chain employs TRBV19 and TRBJ1-3; TRBD1 could be the D gene, as 6 bases match. This clonotype originated in a woman between 40 and 55 years old with acute COVID-19. The nucleotides read TGTGCCAGTAGCTCGGACAGAGCATCTGGAAACACCATATATTTT. The resulting protein is CASSSDRASGNTIYF.